The clone carrying this T cell receptor beta chain occurred a few times. CDR3 length: 14 residues. After removal of 1 base from V and 2 bases from J, the junction contained 1 base not matched to a gene. The germline gives CDR1 SGHTA, CDR2 FQGNSA. The method was immunoSEQ multiplex PCR; TCRdb's version includes in-frame clones alone and lacks a portion of them. The sample holds roughly 380,000 clones, about nine tenths seen once. This specimen comes from a study of blood T cell repertoires in COVID-19. Input material: PBMCs or T cells enriched from blood (not recorded which). The TCR was taken from a woman aged 30 to 39 who had been exposed to COVID-19. The chain uses TRBV7-2 and TRBJ2-7; the match to TRBD1 covers 8 bases. DNA of the CDR3: TGTGCCAGCAGCTTAGTGACAGGGGCCTACGAGCAGTACTTC. Its protein is CASSLVTGAYEQYF. Complete variable domain (other parts from reference TRBV7-2 and TRBJ2-7): GAGVSQSPSNKVTEKGKDVELRCDPISGHTALYWYRQSLGQGLEFLIYFQGNSAPDKSGLPSDRFSAERTGGSVSTLTIQRTQQEDSAVYLCASSLVTGAYEQYFGPGTRLTVT.